Below, 26 T cell receptor beta chains from the same sample are listed, as sequenced in a study of shared clonotypes between healthy human individuals. Only in-frame clones appear in the TCRdb table, and some are missing; sequencing was by immunoSEQ multiplex PCR. The table records millions of clones, roughly 92% of them present only once. The sequenced sample consisted of naive CD4+ T cells sorted from blood. Subset reported: CD45RA+ positively selected. These receptor sequences come from a man in his late teens or twenties in good health.

The chain couples TRBV5-1 to TRBJ2-7, with 7 bases fitting TRBD2. CDR1 SGHRS and CDR2 YFSETQ come from the germline V gene. The junction had 7 bases not matched to a gene; V was cut back by 4 bases and J by 3 bases. The CDR3 spans 14 residues. The CDR3 DNA is TGCGCCAGCAGCCCCGGGACTACCTACTACGAGCAGTACTTC. Protein product: CASSPGTTYYEQYF.

The chain carries TRBV6-5 and TRBJ2-2; 7 bases line up with TRBD2. From germline, CDR1 is MNHEY and CDR2 SVGAGI. Unmatched junction bases numbered 8, after V lost 5 bases and J lost 5 bases. The CDR3 sequence is 15 residues long. The CDR3: CASSPMGEGTGELFF. In nucleotides, the CDR3 is TGTGCCAGCAGTCCCATGGGGGAGGGGACCGGGGAGCTGTTTTTT.

This chain joins TRBV6-5 and TRBJ1-5, with no clear D. Trimming shortened V by 7 bases and J by 5 bases, and 15 bases separated the two germline ends. The CDR3 has 14 amino acids. Germline V CDR1 and CDR2: MNHEY, SVGAGI. CDR3 residues: CASKPGSRDQPQHF. CDR3 in DNA: TGTGCCAGCAAACCGGGCTCCCGGGATCAGCCCCAGCATTTT.

The V and J genes are TRBV7-6 and TRBJ1-3; D not certain. The CDR3 runs to 13 residues. In germline, CDR1 is SGHVS, CDR2 FNYEAQ. Trimming cost V 1 base and J 2 bases, with 3 bases left between them. The CDR3 sequence is CASSLDAGNTIYF. CDR3 coding DNA: TGTGCCAGCAGCTTAGATGCTGGAAACACCATATATTTT.

Note on this clone: The same CDR3 also results from other DNA sequences found in this sample. The V gene is TRBV7-3, the J gene TRBJ2-5; TRBD1 aligns across 7 bases. Unmatched junction bases numbered 5, after V lost 6 bases and J lost 4 bases. CDR1 and CDR2 from the germline V gene are SGHTA and FQGTGA. This CDR3 region has 13 residues. Here the CDR3 reads CASSRGGGETQYF. The DNA of the CDR3 is TGTGCCAGCAGTAGAGGGGGCGGAGAGACCCAGTACTTC.

The CDR3 sequence is CASSRTGGFTDTQYF. CDR3 DNA sequence: TGTGCCAGCAGCCGGACAGGGGGGTTTACAGATACGCAGTATTTT. The chain combines TRBV7-2 with TRBJ2-3; 10 nucleotides agree with TRBD1. The V and J ends lost 5 bases and 3 bases, in that order; junction bases with no gene match: 5. The CDR3 runs to 15 residues. Germline V gives CDR1 SGHTA, CDR2 FQGNSA.

The rearrangement links TRBV19 to TRBJ1-6; no clear D. CDR1 and CDR2 (germline): LNHDA, SQIVND (reference sequence). The CDR3 is made up of 15 amino acids. V was trimmed by 0 bases and J by 10 bases, leaving 13 bases between them. The CDR3, as DNA: TGTGCCAGTAGTATAGACGACCCGGGTAGGTCACCCCTCCACTTT. Its protein product is CASSIDDPGRSPLHF. Looking up the rest from reference TRBV19 and TRBJ1-6 gives the full variable domain: DGGITQSPKYLFRKEGQNVTLSCEQNLNHDAMYWYRQDPGQGLRLIYYSQIVNDFQKGDIAEGYSVSREKKESFPLTVTSAQKNPTAFYLCASSIDDPGRSPLHFGNGTRLTVT.

The chain carries TRBV30 and TRBJ2-5; 9 bases fit TRBD1. The V segment lost 4 bases and the J segment 5 bases; nucleotides outside the gene matches: 8. The CDR3 is made up of 14 amino acids. Germline CDR1 is GTSNPN and CDR2 is SVGIG (reference sequence). CDR3 sequence (DNA): TGTGCCTGGAAACCGGGACAGGGCTTGGAGACCCAGTACTTC. Encoded protein: CAWKPGQGLETQYF.

The chain joins TRBV30 to TRBJ1-5; TRBD1 is a possible D gene (5 bases). Germline V gene lookup returns CDR1 GTSNPN and CDR2 SVGIG (reference sequence). The CDR3 sequence is 13 residues long. V lost 3 bases to trimming and J lost 6 bases, with 12 bases between them. In DNA form, the CDR3 reads TGTGCCTGGAGCGCCCGGGGGAGTCAGCCCCAGCATTTT. This gives the protein CAWSARGSQPQHF.

This rearrangement joins TRBV6-4 to TRBJ2-2; 12 bases fit TRBD2. The CDR3 is 19 amino acids. Germline assignment: CDR1 MRHNA and CDR2 SNTAGT. With V trimmed by 0 bases and J by 1 base, 6 bases remained unmatched. CDR3 nucleotide sequence: TGTGCCAGCAGTGACTCGATACTAGCGGGGGGACAGAACACCGGGGAGCTGTTTTTT. Protein sequence: CASSDSILAGGQNTGELFF.

This CDR3 is CASSFRGGTGQETQYF. CDR3 nucleotides: TGTGCCAGCAGTTTCAGGGGGGGCACAGGCCAAGAGACCCAGTACTTC. The J gene is TRBJ2-5, the V gene TRBV27, with D perhaps given as TRBD1 or TRBD2 (7 bases each). The germline V and J ends were trimmed by 3 bases and 1 base, with 15 bases remaining between them. The CDR3 runs 16 residues. Per germline, CDR1 MNHEY and CDR2 SMNVEV (reference sequence).

The chain recombines TRBV5-5 with TRBJ1-6, with 7 bases matching TRBD1. This CDR3 is built from 14 residues. Germline V gene sequence: CDR1 SGHKS, CDR2 YYEKEE (reference sequence). The V and J ends lost 4 bases and 5 bases, in that order; junction bases with no gene match: 3. The CDR3 coding sequence is TGTGCCAGCAGCCGGGACAGTAATAATTCACCCCTCCACTTT. It codes for CASSRDSNNSPLHF.

This clone has a single count. CDR3 DNA sequence: TGTGCCAGCAGTGAATGGGGGAAGAGTGGGAATGGCTACACCTTC. Its protein is CASSEWGKSGNGYTF. V gene TRBV25-1 combines with J gene TRBJ1-2; a possible D gene is TRBD1 (5 bases). V was trimmed by 1 base and J by 6 bases, leaving 15 bases between them. This CDR3 contains 15 residues. The germline V gene encodes CDR1 MGHDK and CDR2 SYGVNS.

V is TRBV5-6 and J is TRBJ2-7, with D perhaps TRBD1 (6 bases). In germline, CDR1 is SGHDT, CDR2 YYEEEE. The CDR3 consists of 13 residues. Trimming shortened V by 2 bases and J by 7 bases, and 13 bases separated the two germline ends. Here the CDR3 reads CASSFQGQGEQYF. The CDR3 bases are TGTGCCAGCAGCTTTCAGGGCCAGGGGGAGCAGTACTTC.

This clone appeared a single time. The genes are TRBV6-5 and TRBJ2-3, with TRBD2 identical over 8 bases. V was pared by 6 bases and J by 4 bases, with 3 bases of the junction left unmatched. This CDR3 is built from 13 residues. CDR1 and CDR2 from the germline V gene are MNHEY and SVGAGI. The CDR3 DNA is TGTGCCAGCAGGATACTAGCGGCAGATACGCAGTATTTT. This gives the protein CASRILAADTQYF.

This clone was seen a few times. The chain is built from TRBV30 and TRBJ1-4, with a possible D match to TRBD1 (5 bases). The CDR3 contains 13 residues. Germline V CDR1 and CDR2: GTSNPN, SVGIG (reference sequence). V was pared by 3 bases and J by 7 bases, with 12 bases between. The CDR3 loop reads CAWRGRVVEKLFF. CDR3 nucleotide sequence: TGTGCCTGGAGAGGCAGGGTGGTTGAAAAACTGTTTTTT.

Comments on this clone: This sample also contains other DNA sequences that code for the same CDR3. J is TRBJ2-7 and V is TRBV7-9; 7 bases match TRBD1. CDR1 SEHNR and CDR2 FQNEAQ come from the germline V gene (reference sequence). This CDR3 spans 14 amino acids. With V trimmed by 1 base and J by 3 bases, 3 bases remained unmatched. In DNA, the CDR3 is TGTGCCAGCAGCTTAGAGGCAGGGGGCTACGAGCAGTACTTC. This translates into CASSLEAGGYEQYF.

This clone has just one count. V is TRBV5-1 and J is TRBJ2-5; TRBD1 matches at 10 bases. The CDR3 length is 14 residues. Germline V CDR1 and CDR2: SGHRS, YFSETQ. Germline trimming cut 4 bases from V and 5 bases from J; bases unmatched to any gene: 5. The CDR3 DNA sequence: TGCGCCAGCAGCGGGACAGGGGATAGGGAGACCCAGTACTTC. This codes for CASSGTGDRETQYF.

The chain is built from TRBV15 and TRBJ1-6; 8 bases line up with TRBD1. The junction had 10 bases not matched to a gene; V was cut back by 5 bases and J by 10 bases. The CDR3 is 15 amino acids. The germline CDR1 and CDR2 sequences are LNHNV and YYDKDF (reference sequence). The DNA for the CDR3 is TGTGCCACCAGCGGGCCCGGACAGGGATCCTCACCCCTCCACTTT. The encoded protein is CATSGPGQGSSPLHF.

The CDR3 DNA reads as TGCGCCAGCAGTGACCGGAGTCGCTACAATGAGCAGTTCTTC. Its protein is CASSDRSRYNEQFF. J is TRBJ2-1 and V is TRBV10-2; unclear D gene. The germline CDR1 and CDR2 sequences are WSHSY and SAAADI. The V end was cut by 3 bases, the J end by 3 bases, with 9 bases between. The CDR3 contains 14 residues.

The chain recombines TRBV18 with TRBJ1-1; D is undetermined. The CDR3 has 18 amino acids. Germline V gives CDR1 KGHSH, CDR2 LQKENI. Deletions cut 2 bases from V and 1 base from J, with 20 bases between. The CDR3 sequence: CASSPVSIPSEGNTEAFF. CDR3 DNA: TGTGCCAGCTCACCAGTAAGTATACCGAGCGAAGGGAACACTGAAGCTTTCTTT.

A remark on this clone: This CDR3 is also generated by other DNA sequences in the sample. The chain joins TRBV9 to TRBJ2-3; 8 bases line up with TRBD1. Germline CDR1 SGDLS, CDR2 YYNGEE. The CDR3 is 15 amino acids. V lost 4 bases and J lost 0; bases outside the gene matches: 4. CDR3 sequence reads: CASSPRTGSTDTQYF. The DNA for the CDR3 is TGTGCCAGCAGCCCCAGGACAGGGAGCACAGATACGCAGTATTTT.

This chain uses TRBV10-3 with TRBJ2-2; TRBD2 might be the D (6 bases). The germline V gene encodes CDR1 ENHRY and CDR2 SYGVKD. Deletions cut 6 bases from V and 3 bases from J, with 8 bases between. The CDR3 has 13 amino acids. CDR3: CAISRDYTGELFF. In DNA, the CDR3 is TGTGCCATCAGCCGGGACTACACCGGGGAGCTGTTTTTT.

This clone came up a few times. This rearrangement joins TRBV30 to TRBJ1-5, with 7 bases that match TRBD1. The CDR3 covers 14 residues. The V gene's germline CDR1 is GTSNPN and CDR2 SVGIG (reference sequence). Germline trimming cut 4 bases from V and 3 bases from J; bases unmatched to any gene: 6. CDR3 in amino acids: CAWTVGQSNQPQHF. The CDR3 DNA is TGTGCCTGGACCGTGGGACAGTCCAATCAGCCCCAGCATTTT.

The chain has TRBV9 and TRBJ1-1, with 7 bases that match TRBD1. Germline-derived CDR1 and CDR2 are SGDLS and YYNGEE. V gave up 3 bases and J gave up 4 bases; unmatched junction bases: 18. The CDR3 runs 18 residues. CDR3 sequence: CASSDSDRRDSQGTEAFF. CDR3 DNA sequence: TGTGCCAGCAGCGACTCCGACCGAAGGGACAGCCAGGGCACTGAAGCTTTCTTT.

V gene TRBV5-4 combines with J gene TRBJ2-3; a possible D gene is TRBD2 (5 bases). Germline loops: CDR1 SGHNT, CDR2 YYREEE (reference sequence). Between the trimmed V and J ends, which lost 2 bases and 6 bases, there was a span of 16 bases. The CDR3 covers 15 residues. In nucleotides, the CDR3 is TGTGCCAGCAGCTTCCCAGGAGCGGATTCTGATACGCAGTATTTT. Protein product: CASSFPGADSDTQYF.